The text below deals with one T cell receptor beta chain. The antigen is unknown. Conversion of TCR transcripts into cDNA relied on 5'RACE template switching, which added a universal primer site and UMIs. TCRdb processed the 5' RACE reads anew with MiXCR; each CDR3 protein has one entry. The sample includes under 500,000 distinct CDR3 sequences, over 15% of them seen just once. The data were obtained in a study of T cells after yellow fever vaccination. Findings and caveats of the study: Detected again after the booster were most primary-vaccination clones, at 95% to 98% CD4 and 88% CD8.

With 5 bases clipped from V and 6 bases from J, the junction kept 4 bases outside the gene matches. Germline values: CDR1 SGHAT, CDR2 FQNNGV. This CDR3 region has 13 residues. The sample in question was PBMCs, obtained before the yellow fever booster vaccination. This chain joins TRBV11-2 and TRBJ2-1, with 7 positions matching TRBD1. The receptor was derived from a man aged 18 to 30 who received the YFV17D yellow fever vaccine. The CDR3: CASSHGQVNEQFF. The CDR3 DNA follows: TGTGCCAGCAGCCACGGACAGGTCAATGAGCAGTTCTTC.